This section outlines one T cell receptor beta chain sequence together with its context. This clonotype has at least ten counts. The antigen it recognizes is unknown. No per-base quality is available; no much larger clone lies one base away. The donors were 40 or so Caucasian individuals from Russia, aged roughly 6 to 90 years, who were systemically healthy. Each donor gave 8 to 10 milliliters of peripheral blood, drawn into EDTA-treated Vacutainer tubes. Ficoll-Paque density-gradient centrifugation was used to isolate PBMCs, with at least 6.5 million per sample. Total RNA, at least 6 micrograms per sample, was extracted from PBMCs with Trizol reagent. The percentages of naive CD45RAhigh/CD27high T cells were determined by flow cytometry on a PBMC aliquot from every donor. This sample was taken from a study of blood T cells in healthy people across ages (dated by TCRdb to between 2015 and 2016). With regard to the full study: In model experiments, roughly one uniquely barcoded TCR beta cDNA molecule per two T cells was captured by template switching. Donors of different ages were randomly distributed across sequencing lanes to avoid experimental bias. Age-related changes in TCR beta repertoire diversity were measured in the study by deep sequencing normalized with unique cDNA molecular identifiers. The donors were divided into four age groups: young (average approximately 17 years), middle-aged (about 39), aged (about 61) and long-lived (about 84). The study analyzed two additional independent replicas of 1 million unique cDNA reads from the same blood draw for two donors, one aged 18 to 30 and one aged 80 or older.

Beyond this particular receptor, the publication reports: Donor CMV infection status was unknown, potentially confounding age-related changes in expanded clonotypes. Estimates of total diversity from one million sequenced T cells were regarded as lower bounds and underestimates. The percentage of naive T cells measured by flow cytometry correlated strongly with observed TCR beta diversity. Because profiling used bulk unsorted PBMCs, naive and antigen-experienced compartments could not be compared conclusively. As age increased, observed TCR beta diversity per million T cells dropped in a roughly linear way, and a significant reduction was already evident by age about 40. Compared with the aged group, the long-lived group had more naive CD4+ T cells, fewer expanded clones and increased TCR diversity, a pattern suggesting age selection.

Library preparation used 5' RACE. Sequencing relied on an Illumina HiSeq 2500. A second PCR of roughly 7 to 11 cycles was run with a J-beta primer mix and a sample-barcoded 5' primer. A unique molecular identifier was introduced onto each TCR beta cDNA molecule by a template-switch 5' adaptor carrying 12 random nucleotides. Each sample yielded at least 2.5 million CDR3-containing paired-end reads. First-strand cDNA was synthesized from all RNA with the Mint cDNA synthesis kit, primed by a TRBC-specific oligonucleotide. After uracil-DNA glycosylase treatment, a first 18-cycle PCR used universal primers M1SS and BC2_uni_R on all cDNA. On the authors' methods: Normalization of each sample was performed by random selection of 1 million high-quality reads, each carrying a distinct molecular identifier. Reads with shared molecular identifiers were discarded instead of being binned into consensus sequences. MiTCR, set to a Q25 quality threshold and the strictest error-elimination algorithm, was used for CDR3 identification, clonotype clustering and error correction. A nonparametric unseen species model with Euler transformation was used to estimate lower-bound total TCR beta diversity. TCRdb reran the public reads through fastp at Q25 and MiXCR, keeping productive beta chains. Rows are unified per CDR3 protein, each entry keeping the most common DNA and genes. The authors' filters were not applied to this entry. The sample table shows 850,000 to 1,000,000 distinct CDR3 sequences, and roughly 50% are seen once. The ten biggest clones cover roughly a fifth of the sample.

The CDR3 starts with the cysteine, ends with the phenylalanine, and has 11 residues. Only the CDR3 DNA stays, 33 bases, in frame from base 1. V is shortened by 5 bases, J by 1 base, and the region joining them spans 5 bases. In the germline V gene (reference sequence), CDR1 corresponds to DFQATT and CDR2 to SNEGSKA. The origin of this receptor is a woman aged 60-75 years in good health. Sequencing was done on a sample of blood. The rearranged segments are TRBV20-1 and TRBJ2-5; the D segment cannot be called with confidence. The CDR3 reads CSAVRQETQYF. The DNA sequence reads TGCAGTGCTGTACGCCAAGAGACCCAGTACTTC.